These 2 T cell receptor beta chains share one sample of origin, sequenced in a study of OX40 agonist ivuxolimab in advanced cancers. Assay: immunoSEQ multiplex PCR; the TCRdb copy retains only in-frame clones and omits some. The sample consists of approximately 80,000 clones, about 90% of them appearing once. This specimen was CD4+ or CD8+ T cells sorted from blood, taken in a trial of the OX40 agonist ivuxolimab. The receptors shown here come from an adult with an advanced solid tumor such as melanoma, head and neck, liver or kidney cancer.

The rearrangement joins TRBV6-4 to TRBJ2-3; D is perhaps TRBD1 (6 bases). V gave up 8 bases and J gave up 0 bases, with 9 bases separating them. This CDR3 is 13 amino acids long. The germline gives CDR1 MRHNA, CDR2 SNTAGT. In nucleotides, the CDR3 is TGTGCCAGCCGGGACACCAGCACAGATACGCAGTATTTT. It is translated as CASRDTSTDTQYF.

The rearrangement joins TRBV10-3 to TRBJ1-1, with 7 bases identical to TRBD1. The germline CDR1 and CDR2 sequences are ENHRY and SYGVKD. The trim removed 6 bases at V and 10 bases at J, leaving 8 bases unmatched. This CDR3 is built from 12 residues. The DNA of the CDR3 is TGTGCCATCAGATTTGGACAGGAGGCAGCTTTCTTT. Translated, it gives CAIRFGQEAAFF.